This entry describes one T cell receptor beta chain. The antigen is undetermined. The same CDR3 can be traced to other DNA sequences in this sample. Germline-derived CDR1 and CDR2 are SGDLS and YYNGEE. V trimming: 3 bases; J trimming: 8 bases; junction bases outside the gene matches: 6. The CDR3 is 13 amino acids. This entry is derived from a study of T cells in narcolepsy. Libraries were prepared by immunoSEQ multiplex PCR; TCRdb keeps only in-frame clonotypes and omits some of them. This table holds around 1,500 clones, 20% to 30% found once. Study-wide findings and caveats: Healthy controls reportedly lacked the autoreactive clonotypes serially found in patients' blood.

Material: cultured CD4+ T cells from cerebrospinal fluid. The TCR originated in a human donor with narcolepsy. The V call is TRBV9, the J call TRBJ1-1; 8 positions agree with TRBD1. The CDR3 sequence: CASSAGQGFEAFF. For the CDR3, the DNA is TGTGCCAGCAGCGCAGGACAGGGTTTCGAAGCTTTCTTT.